These 17 T cell receptor beta chains came from one sample sequenced in a study of human T cells and chemical hapten exposure. From the RACE reads, TCRdb called clonotypes with MiXCR, one entry per CDR3 protein. This sample yields 300,000 to 450,000 distinct CDR3 sequences, of which approximately 5.1% are seen a single time; just over 2.5% belongs to the top ten. Time point here: pre-sensitization, week 0. The treatment here: therapeutic diphenylcyclopropenone sensitization with weekly scalp DPC. The specimen was whole blood, collected in connection with sensitization to the hapten diphenylcyclopropenone (DPC). The receptor set was obtained from a woman between 50 and 59 years old with alopecia areata. Some clones in this sample may be carry-over from other donors' samples.

This clonotype was counted many times. The rearrangement joins TRBV20-1 to TRBJ2-1; D might be TRBD1 or TRBD2, each matching 5 bases. V was shortened by 0 bases and J by 6 bases, with 27 bases between the two germline ends. This CDR3 is built from 19 residues. Germline V gene data show CDR1 as DFQATT and CDR2 as SNEGSKA (reference sequence). In DNA form, the CDR3 reads TGCAGTGCTAGAGATGGGTCCAGGGAGATTTCAGGGTCTGGCAATGAGCAGTTCTTC. Translated, it gives CSARDGSREISGSGNEQFF.

This clonotype has ten or more counts. The rearrangement links TRBV6-5 to TRBJ2-3; D possibly corresponds to TRBD1 (5 bases). Germline V gene sequence: CDR1 MNHEY, CDR2 SVGAGI. The CDR3 totals 13 residues. Deletions cut 11 bases from V and 1 base from J, with 13 bases between. Here the CDR3 reads CAARAAGTDTQYF. The CDR3 coding sequence is TGTGCCGCCAGGGCCGCGGGCACAGATACGCAGTATTTT.

This clonotype has ten or more counts. The chain recombines TRBV27 with TRBJ2-7, with D tentatively TRBD1 or TRBD2 (6 bases each). The germline V gene encodes CDR1 MNHEY and CDR2 SMNVEV (reference sequence). V was pared by 8 bases and J by 5 bases, with 10 bases between. The CDR3 is made up of 11 amino acids. CDR3 amino acids: CASSEGDEQYF. The CDR3, as DNA: TGTGCCAGCTCGGAGGGGGACGAGCAGTACTTC.

In its sample, this clonotype was seen a few times. The chain couples TRBV13 to TRBJ1-4, with D possibly TRBD1 on 6 matching bases. The CDR3 is 15 residues long. Looked up from germline, CDR1 is PRHDT and CDR2 is FYEKMQ (reference sequence). The ends were cut back, 0 bases at V and 8 bases at J, with 13 bases in the middle. The CDR3 loop reads CASSLGLRGSEKLFF. The CDR3 DNA sequence: TGTGCCAGCAGCTTAGGCCTCAGGGGTAGCGAAAAACTGTTTTTT. The full variable domain, completed using reference TRBV13 and TRBJ1-4, is AAGVIQSPRHLIKEKRETATLKCYPIPRHDTVYWYQQGPGQDPQFLISFYEKMQSDKGSIPDRFSAQQFSDYHSELNMSSLELGDSALYFCASSLGLRGSEKLFFGSGTQLSVL.

There are many counts of this clonotype. The rearrangement joins TRBV7-9 to TRBJ2-1; possibly TRBD2 for D (6 bases). The CDR3 is 15 amino acids. The V end was cut by 5 bases, the J end by 8 bases, with 19 bases between. Per germline, CDR1 SEHNR and CDR2 FQNEAQ (reference sequence). This CDR3 is CASSPGLGGVDEQFF. The CDR3 DNA is TGTGCCAGCAGCCCCGGACTGGGGGGAGTCGATGAGCAGTTCTTC.

This clonotype occurred many times. The genes are TRBV5-5 and TRBJ2-7; TRBD2 agrees at 14 bases. J lost 6 bases, V lost 4 bases, and 15 bases had no gene match. The CDR3 sequence is 18 residues long. Germline loops: CDR1 SGHKS, CDR2 YYEKEE (reference sequence). Written as DNA, the CDR3 is TGTGCCAGCAGCCCCATCGACTGGCGGACTAGCGGGAGGAGCGAGCAGTACTTC. Its translation is CASSPIDWRTSGRSEQYF.

This clonotype was seen repeatedly, ten times or more. CDR3: CASSLRRHNEQFF. Here the CDR3 DNA reads TGTGCCAGCAGTTTACGGCGGCACAATGAGCAGTTCTTC. The gene calls are TRBV27 and TRBJ2-1; the D is unclear. CDR1 and CDR2 from the germline V gene are MNHEY and SMNVEV (reference sequence). The V end lost 2 bases, the J end lost 5 bases, and 7 bases lay between the germline ends. The CDR3 length is 13 residues.

This clonotype was observed at least ten times. V usage is TRBV6-6 and J usage is TRBJ1-3; unclear D gene. CDR3 length equals 12 residues. Trimming pared 7 bases from V and 8 bases from J, leaving 12 bases between. The V gene's germline CDR1 is MNHNY and CDR2 SVGAGI (reference sequence). This chain's CDR3 is CASTTPSDTIYF. The CDR3 nucleotides read TGTGCCAGCACCACCCCCTCGGACACCATATATTTT.

This clonotype has at least ten counts. The V call is TRBV12-3 or TRBV12-4, the J call TRBJ1-5; TRBD1 matches at 7 bases. The CDR3 covers 15 residues. After removal of 6 bases from V and 4 bases from J, the junction contained 9 bases not matched to a gene. CDR3: CASRMTGLQNQPQHF. CDR3 coding DNA: TGTGCCAGCAGGATGACAGGGCTTCAGAATCAGCCCCAGCATTTT.

The chain carries TRBV12-3 or TRBV12-4 and TRBJ2-2; the D gene is possibly TRBD1 (6 bases). The ends were cut back, 4 bases at V and 6 bases at J, with 15 bases in the middle. The CDR3 is 15 amino acids. For the CDR3, the DNA is TGTGCCAGCAGTTCTCATCAGGGGTCCGCCGGGGAGCTGTTTTTT. Its protein product is CASSSHQGSAGELFF.

In its sample, this clonotype was seen many times. The V and J genes are TRBV9 and TRBJ2-1, with D perhaps matching TRBD2 (6 bases). The length of the CDR3 is 15 residues. Germline V gene data show CDR1 as SGDLS and CDR2 as YYNGEE. Trimming removed 0 bases at V and 7 bases at J, with 14 bases between. Here the CDR3 DNA reads TGTGCCAGCAGCGTAGCCGGGACTTGGGGAAATGAGCAGTTCTTC. Translation gives CASSVAGTWGNEQFF.

This clonotype was seen a handful of times. The chain is built from TRBV7-9 and TRBJ2-1, with TRBD2 matching 8 bases. This CDR3 spans 19 amino acids. Germline values: CDR1 SEHNR, CDR2 FQNEAQ (reference sequence). V was clipped by 6 bases and J by 0 bases; unmatched bases: 16. The CDR3 loop is CASRNRSRGGASSYNEQFF. CDR3 coding DNA: TGTGCCAGCAGAAATAGGTCCCGGGGGGGCGCAAGCTCCTACAATGAGCAGTTCTTC.

The chain employs TRBV20-1 and TRBJ2-2; tentatively, D is TRBD2 (7 bases). The germline gives CDR1 DFQATT, CDR2 SNEGSKA (reference sequence). This CDR3 is 13 amino acids long. Deletions cut 4 bases from V and 7 bases from J, with 13 bases between. The CDR3 nucleotides read TGCAGTGCTATCCGGGGGGCCGGCGGGGAGCTGTTTTTT. It yields the protein CSAIRGAGGELFF.

The rearrangement links TRBV3-1 to TRBJ1-2; TRBD1 aligns across 7 bases. The germline V gene has CDR1 LGHDT and CDR2 YNNKEL (reference sequence). The V and J ends lost 2 bases and 4 bases, in that order; junction bases with no gene match: 7. The CDR3 spans 15 residues. The DNA of the CDR3 is TGTGCCAGCAGCCAAAACGACAGGGAAAGCTATGGCTACACCTTC. Translation: CASSQNDRESYGYTF.

V and J are TRBV29-1 and TRBJ2-2; 10 nucleotides align to TRBD2. CDR1 and CDR2 (germline): SQVTM, ANQGSEA. V trimming: 7 bases; J trimming: 8 bases; junction bases outside the gene matches: 13. The CDR3 extends over 15 amino acids. The CDR3 DNA is TGCAGCGCCGGAGAAAGCGGGAGGGCTAAAGGGGAGCTGTTTTTT. The encoded protein is CSAGESGRAKGELFF.

The sample holds many counts of this clonotype. J is TRBJ2-7 and V is TRBV20-1, with 10 bases aligning to TRBD1. This CDR3 comprises 13 residues. The ends lost 6 bases at V and 3 bases at J; junction bases unmatched: 5. CDR1 and CDR2 (germline): DFQATT, SNEGSKA (reference sequence). The CDR3 is CSAGRDRGYEQYF. The CDR3 region has the DNA TGCAGTGCAGGCCGGGACAGGGGCTACGAGCAGTACTTC.

This clonotype was counted many times. V usage is TRBV3-1 and J usage is TRBJ2-2; D gene uncertain. The CDR3 is made up of 15 amino acids. Trimming took off 0 bases at V and 3 bases at J, with 8 bases between the two ends. Germline CDR1 is LGHDT and CDR2 is YNNKEL (reference sequence). The CDR3 DNA follows: TGTGCCAGCAGCCAAGATGGTGCGGACACCGGGGAGCTGTTTTTT. Translation gives CASSQDGADTGELFF.